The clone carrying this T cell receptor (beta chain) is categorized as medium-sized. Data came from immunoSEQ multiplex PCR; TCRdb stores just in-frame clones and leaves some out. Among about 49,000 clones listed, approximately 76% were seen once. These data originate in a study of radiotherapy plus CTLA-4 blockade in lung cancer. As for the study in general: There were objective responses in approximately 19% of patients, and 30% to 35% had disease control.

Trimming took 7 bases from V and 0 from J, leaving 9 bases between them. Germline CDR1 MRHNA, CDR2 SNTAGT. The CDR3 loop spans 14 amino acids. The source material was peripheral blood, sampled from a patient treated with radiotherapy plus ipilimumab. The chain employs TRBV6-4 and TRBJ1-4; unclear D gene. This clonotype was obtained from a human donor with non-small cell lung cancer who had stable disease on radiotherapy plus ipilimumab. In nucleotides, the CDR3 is TGTGCCAGCACGGGTACCGCAACTAATGAAAAACTGTTTTTT. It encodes CASTGTATNEKLFF.